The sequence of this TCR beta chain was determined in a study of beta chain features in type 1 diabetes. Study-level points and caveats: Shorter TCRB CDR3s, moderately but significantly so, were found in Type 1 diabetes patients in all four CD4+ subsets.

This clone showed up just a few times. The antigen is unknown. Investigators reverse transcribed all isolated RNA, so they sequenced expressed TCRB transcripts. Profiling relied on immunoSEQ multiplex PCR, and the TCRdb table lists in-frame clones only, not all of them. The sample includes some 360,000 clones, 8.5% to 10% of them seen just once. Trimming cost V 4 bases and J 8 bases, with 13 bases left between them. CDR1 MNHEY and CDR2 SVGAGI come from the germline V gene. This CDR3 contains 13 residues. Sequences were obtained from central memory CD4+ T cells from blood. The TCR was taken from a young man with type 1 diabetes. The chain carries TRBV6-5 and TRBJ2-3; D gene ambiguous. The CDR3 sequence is CASSSGLLATQYF. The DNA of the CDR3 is TGTGCCAGCAGTTCCGGCCTTTTAGCTACGCAGTATTTT.